This T cell receptor beta chain originates from a study of blood T cells in healthy people across ages. About this clonotype: No antigen is known for it.

They isolated at least 7 million PBMCs from each sample. Study outcomes and limitations: Higher diversity, along with more naive CD4+ cells, distinguished long-lived donors from aged donors. Correlation between TCR beta diversity and naive T cell percentage was strong.

Per germline, CDR1 DFQATT and CDR2 SNEGSKA (reference sequence). CDR3 length: 14 amino acids. The V and J ends lost 5 bases and 3 bases respectively, with 13 bases between them. The authors ran a second PCR of 7 to 11 cycles using a sample-barcoded 5' primer and a J-beta primer mix. A 12-random-nucleotide template-switch adaptor tagged each cDNA molecule. One entry per CDR3 protein, called by TCRdb with MiXCR from the 5' RACE reads. This table has a few hundred thousand distinct CDR3 sequences, approximately 47% appearing once. The sequence derives from a man aged 55 to 70 in good health. What was sequenced was blood. The V and J genes are TRBV20-1 and TRBJ1-4; D is unresolved. The CDR3 sequence is CSAGVDAANEKLFF. CDR3 nucleotide sequence: TGCAGTGCTGGGGTGGACGCTGCTAATGAAAAACTGTTTTTT.